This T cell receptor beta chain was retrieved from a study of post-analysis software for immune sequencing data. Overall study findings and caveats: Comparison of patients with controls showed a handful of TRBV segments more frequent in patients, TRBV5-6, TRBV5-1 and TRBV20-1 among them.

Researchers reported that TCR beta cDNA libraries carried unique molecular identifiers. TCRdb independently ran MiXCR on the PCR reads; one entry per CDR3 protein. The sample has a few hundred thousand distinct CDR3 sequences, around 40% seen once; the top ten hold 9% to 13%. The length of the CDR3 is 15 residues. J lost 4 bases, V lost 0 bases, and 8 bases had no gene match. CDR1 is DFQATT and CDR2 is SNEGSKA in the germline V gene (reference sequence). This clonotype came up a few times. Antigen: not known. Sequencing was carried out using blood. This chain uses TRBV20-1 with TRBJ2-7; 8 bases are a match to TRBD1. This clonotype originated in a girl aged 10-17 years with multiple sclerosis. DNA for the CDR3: TGCAGTGCTAGAGAACAACAGGGGGGTCGGTACGAGCAGTACTTC. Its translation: CSAREQQGGRYEQYF.